Following are 11 T cell receptor beta chains from one sample sequenced in a study of OX40 agonist ivuxolimab in advanced cancers. Measured with immunoSEQ multiplex PCR; TCRdb has only the in-frame clones, and not every one. The sample gives roughly 56,000 clones, 84% of which show up once; 4.6% is in the top ten. Material: CD4+ or CD8+ T cells sorted from blood, obtained in a trial of the OX40 agonist ivuxolimab. These receptors all stem from an adult with an advanced solid tumor such as melanoma, head and neck, liver or kidney cancer.

The V and J genes are TRBV7-8 and TRBJ2-3, with TRBD2 matching over 12 bases. The J segment lost 0 bases and the V segment lost 4 bases, leaving 8 bases of the junction unmatched. Germline V gene lookup returns CDR1 SGHVS and CDR2 FQNEAQ. This CDR3 has 18 amino acids. The chain's CDR3 is CASSSLAGGPPSTDTQYF. The CDR3 bases are TGTGCCAGCAGCTCCCTAGCGGGAGGGCCCCCCAGCACAGATACGCAGTATTTT.

J is TRBJ2-7 and V is TRBV6-6; D is unclear. This CDR3 is built from 13 residues. V shed 8 bases and J shed 2 bases, with 13 bases lying between them. Germline lookup yields CDR1 MNHNY and CDR2 SVGAGI (reference sequence). The CDR3 DNA is TGTGCCAGCCAGGTGGGTTTCACCTACGAGCAGTACTTC. Encoded protein: CASQVGFTYEQYF.

The chain is built from TRBV5-4 and TRBJ2-1; 9 bases are a match to TRBD2. The ends lost 4 bases at V and 4 bases at J; junction bases unmatched: 6. The germline CDR1 and CDR2 sequences are SGHNT and YYREEE (reference sequence). CDR3 length: 15 amino acids. The CDR3 spells CASSATSGPYNEQFF. Written as DNA, the CDR3 is TGTGCCAGCAGCGCGACTAGCGGTCCTTACAATGAGCAGTTCTTC.

The chain uses TRBV28 and TRBJ1-1; D is unresolved. CDR3 length equals 14 residues. Deletions cut 6 bases from V and 0 bases from J, with 11 bases between. CDR1 is MDHEN and CDR2 is SYDVKM in the germline V gene. CDR3 nucleotides: TGTGCCAGCAGACCACACACCCTGAACACTGAAGCTTTCTTT. Translation: CASRPHTLNTEAFF.

V usage is TRBV29-1 and J usage is TRBJ2-5, with 8 bases aligning to TRBD2. CDR1 is SQVTM, CDR2 ANQGSEA, per germline. V trimming: 3 bases; J trimming: 5 bases; junction bases outside the gene matches: 5. The CDR3 consists of 13 residues. The CDR3, as DNA: TGCAGCGTTGACTCGGGACTAGTGGAGACCCAGTACTTC. As protein: CSVDSGLVETQYF.

The chain carries TRBV5-4 and TRBJ2-7, with 7 nucleotides matching TRBD2. With 2 bases clipped from V and 5 bases from J, the junction kept 4 bases outside the gene matches. This CDR3 contains 13 residues. The germline gives CDR1 SGHNT, CDR2 YYREEE (reference sequence). The CDR3 DNA reads TGTGCCAGCAGCTTAGCGGGGCCGAACGAGCAGTACTTC. This sequence encodes CASSLAGPNEQYF.

The rearrangement joins TRBV6-6 to TRBJ2-7; 13 nucleotides line up with TRBD2. The CDR3 sequence is 14 residues long. Germline-derived CDR1 and CDR2 are MNHNY and SVGAGI (reference sequence). J gave up 4 bases and V 6 bases, and 3 bases lay outside the gene matches. The CDR3 here is CASSWTSGSYEQYF. The CDR3 DNA reads as TGTGCCAGCAGCTGGACTAGCGGGAGTTACGAGCAGTACTTC.

This clone came up once. Here the CDR3 reads CASSYADTYGYTF. CDR3 in DNA: TGTGCCAGCAGTTATGCTGACACCTATGGCTACACCTTC. This chain joins TRBV6-5 and TRBJ1-2, with D unresolved. Trimming cost V 3 bases and J 4 bases, with 9 bases left between them. CDR3 length: 13 amino acids. In germline, CDR1 is MNHEY, CDR2 SVGAGI.

Regarding this clone: A read error may produce the germline difference seen at one junction end. The gene calls are TRBV6-6 and TRBJ2-7, with TRBD1 matching over 9 bases. This CDR3 is 11 amino acids long. The germline V gene encodes CDR1 MNHNY and CDR2 SVGAGI (reference sequence). The CDR3 nucleotides read TGTGCCAGCAGCTACAGGGGGCTTGGCCACTTC. This encodes CASSYRGLGHF.

With regard to this clone: Other DNA sequences in the sample encode the same CDR3. The chain links TRBV5-6 to TRBJ1-1; D is uncertain. CDR3 size: 13 residues. Germline-derived CDR1 and CDR2 are SGHDT and YYEEEE. The V end was cut by 4 bases, the J end by 6 bases, with 13 bases between. The CDR3 spells CASSRRTVAEAFF. The DNA for the CDR3 is TGTGCCAGCAGCCGAAGAACCGTCGCTGAAGCTTTCTTT. The entire variable domain, with the rest obtained from reference TRBV5-6 and TRBJ1-1, is as follows: DAGVTQSPTHLIKTRGQQVTLRCSPKSGHDTVSWYQQALGQGPQFIFQYYEEEERQRGNFPDRFSGHQFPNYSSELNVNALLLGDSALYLCASSRRTVAEAFFGQGTRLTVV.

V is TRBV5-1 and J is TRBJ1-5, with 8 nucleotides matching TRBD1. This CDR3 contains 16 residues. CDR1 and CDR2 (germline): SGHRS, YFSETQ. V lost 0 bases to trimming and J lost 0 bases; unmatched junction nucleotides: 2. The chain's CDR3 is CASSLDGTGSNQPQHF. The CDR3 nucleotides are TGCGCCAGCAGCTTGGATGGGACAGGTAGCAATCAGCCCCAGCATTTT.